This T cell receptor beta chain was retrieved from a study of T-cell memory formation after mild COVID-19. Notes on the study in general: Pre-infection memory contained some responding clones, which suggested that cross-reactive memory had joined.

This clonotype was counted a few times. Its antigen is still unknown. TCRdb called the 5' RACE reads again in MiXCR, with one record for every CDR3 protein. This repertoire shows about 470,000 distinct CDR3 sequences, 15% to 20% found once; its top ten account for over 9%. Germline CDR1 is MRHNA and CDR2 is SNTAGT. V dropped 0 bases and J dropped 8; count of bases not matched to a gene: 2. There are 15 residues in the CDR3. The V gene is TRBV6-4, the J gene TRBJ1-4, with 11 bases aligning to TRBD1. The TCR comes from an adult woman who had mild COVID-19 (a few samples of this study predate the infection). Cell type and time point are not known. The sequenced sample was PBMCs or a T cell subset sorted from them (not recorded which). The CDR3 region has the DNA TGTGCCAGCAGTGACTCGGGACAGGGGGACGAAAAACTGTTTTTT. This encodes CASSDSGQGDEKLFF.